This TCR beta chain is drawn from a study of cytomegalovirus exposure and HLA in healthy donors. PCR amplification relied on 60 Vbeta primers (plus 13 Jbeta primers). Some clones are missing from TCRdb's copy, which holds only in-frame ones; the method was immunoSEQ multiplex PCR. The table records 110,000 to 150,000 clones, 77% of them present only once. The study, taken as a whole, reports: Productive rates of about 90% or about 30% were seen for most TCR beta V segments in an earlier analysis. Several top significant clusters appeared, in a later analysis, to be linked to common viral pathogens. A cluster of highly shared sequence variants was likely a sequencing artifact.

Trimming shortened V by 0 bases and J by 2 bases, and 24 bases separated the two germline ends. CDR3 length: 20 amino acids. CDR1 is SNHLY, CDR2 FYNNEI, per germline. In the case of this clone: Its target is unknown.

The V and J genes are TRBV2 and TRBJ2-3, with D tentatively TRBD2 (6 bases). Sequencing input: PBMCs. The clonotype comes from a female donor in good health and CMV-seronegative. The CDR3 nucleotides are TGTGCCAGCAGTGAAGCGCTCGGTTGGGCCACCCGGGGGTTCACAGATACGCAGTATTTT. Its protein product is CASSEALGWATRGFTDTQYF.